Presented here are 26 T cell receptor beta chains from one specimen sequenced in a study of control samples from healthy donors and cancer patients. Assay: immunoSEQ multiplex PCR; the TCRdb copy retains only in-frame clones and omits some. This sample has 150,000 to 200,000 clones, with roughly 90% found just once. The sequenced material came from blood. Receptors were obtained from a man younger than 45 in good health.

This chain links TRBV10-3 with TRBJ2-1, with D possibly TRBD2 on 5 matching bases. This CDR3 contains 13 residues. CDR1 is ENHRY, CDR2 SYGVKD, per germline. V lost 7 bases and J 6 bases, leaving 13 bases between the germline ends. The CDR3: CAITGSGSNEQFF. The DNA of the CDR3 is TGTGCCATCACAGGTTCGGGGAGCAATGAGCAGTTCTTC.

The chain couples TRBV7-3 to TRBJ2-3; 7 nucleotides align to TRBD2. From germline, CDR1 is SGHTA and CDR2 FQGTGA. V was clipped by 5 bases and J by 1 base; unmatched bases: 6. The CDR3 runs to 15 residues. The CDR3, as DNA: TGTGCCAGCAGCCTTAAAGCGGGACGCACAGATACGCAGTATTTT. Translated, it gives CASSLKAGRTDTQYF.

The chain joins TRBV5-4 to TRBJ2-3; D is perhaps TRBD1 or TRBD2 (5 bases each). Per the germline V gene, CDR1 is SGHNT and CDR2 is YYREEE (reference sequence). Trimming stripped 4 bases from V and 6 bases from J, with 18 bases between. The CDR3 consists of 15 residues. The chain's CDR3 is CASSTIARDRDTQYF. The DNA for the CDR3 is TGTGCCAGCAGCACGATAGCCCGGGACCGGGATACGCAGTATTTT.

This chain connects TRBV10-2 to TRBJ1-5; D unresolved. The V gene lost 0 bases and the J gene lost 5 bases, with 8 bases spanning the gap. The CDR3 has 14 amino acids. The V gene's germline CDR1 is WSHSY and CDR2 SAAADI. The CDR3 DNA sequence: TGCGCCAGCAGTGAGTCGCAGATCTATCAGCCCCAGCATTTT. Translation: CASSESQIYQPQHF.

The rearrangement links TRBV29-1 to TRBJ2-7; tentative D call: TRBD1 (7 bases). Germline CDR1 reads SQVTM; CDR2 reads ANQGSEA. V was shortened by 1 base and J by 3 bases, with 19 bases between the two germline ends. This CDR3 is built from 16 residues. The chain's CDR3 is CSVEGDGAGGYYEQYF. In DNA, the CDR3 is TGCAGCGTTGAAGGTGATGGGGCAGGGGGGTACTACGAGCAGTACTTC.

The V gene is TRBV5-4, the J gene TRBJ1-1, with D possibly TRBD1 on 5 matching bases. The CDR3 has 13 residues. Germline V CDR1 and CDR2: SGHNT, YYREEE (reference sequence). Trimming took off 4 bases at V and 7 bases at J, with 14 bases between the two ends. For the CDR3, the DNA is TGTGCCAGCAGCGTCAAACTGGGACTTGAAGCTTTCTTT. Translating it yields CASSVKLGLEAFF.

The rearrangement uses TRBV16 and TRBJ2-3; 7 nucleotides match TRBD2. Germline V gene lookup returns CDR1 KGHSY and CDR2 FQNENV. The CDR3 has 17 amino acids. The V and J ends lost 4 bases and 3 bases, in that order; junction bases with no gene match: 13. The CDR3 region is CASSPAMQRGGTDTQYF. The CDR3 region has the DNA TGTGCCAGCAGCCCCGCCATGCAGCGGGGTGGTACAGATACGCAGTATTTT.

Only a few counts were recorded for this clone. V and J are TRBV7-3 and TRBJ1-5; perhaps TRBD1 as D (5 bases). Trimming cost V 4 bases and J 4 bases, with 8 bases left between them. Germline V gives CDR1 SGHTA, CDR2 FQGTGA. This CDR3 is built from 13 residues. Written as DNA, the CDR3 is TGTGCCAGCAGCTATGACAGAAATCAGCCCCAGCATTTT. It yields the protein CASSYDRNQPQHF.

The CDR3 coding sequence is TGTGCCAGCAGCTTAGACAGGGTCGGCACCGGGGAGCTGTTTTTT. It yields the protein CASSLDRVGTGELFF. The chain recombines TRBV7-8 with TRBJ2-2; D might be TRBD1 (6 bases). V lost 1 base and J 4 bases, leaving 10 bases between the germline ends. Germline V CDR1 and CDR2: SGHVS, FQNEAQ. The CDR3 has 15 residues.

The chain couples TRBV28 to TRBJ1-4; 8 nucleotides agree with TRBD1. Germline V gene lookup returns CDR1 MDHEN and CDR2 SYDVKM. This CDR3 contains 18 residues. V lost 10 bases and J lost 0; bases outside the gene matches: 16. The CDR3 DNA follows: TGTGCCACCTTCCCGGGACAGGCCGTACCCACAACTAATGAAAAACTGTTTTTT. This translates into CATFPGQAVPTTNEKLFF.

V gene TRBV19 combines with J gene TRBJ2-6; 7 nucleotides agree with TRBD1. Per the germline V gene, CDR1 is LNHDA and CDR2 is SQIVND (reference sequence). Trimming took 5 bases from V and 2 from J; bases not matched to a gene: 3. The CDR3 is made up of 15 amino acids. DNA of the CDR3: TGTGCCAGTAGTTCCACAGGGGCTGGGGCCAACGTCCTGACTTTC. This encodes CASSSTGAGANVLTF.

In DNA form, the CDR3 reads TGTGCCAGTAGCTCCCAATACTCTGGGGCCAACGTCCTGACTTTC. This codes for CASSSQYSGANVLTF. This chain joins TRBV19 and TRBJ2-6, with D unresolved. Trimming took off 6 bases at V and 0 bases at J, with 9 bases between the two ends. The CDR3 is 15 amino acids. CDR1 is LNHDA and CDR2 is SQIVND in the germline V gene (reference sequence).

CDR3 amino acids: CSVATGTGDQPQHF. CDR3 bases: TGCAGCGTAGCTACCGGGACAGGTGATCAGCCCCAGCATTTT. The rearrangement joins TRBV29-1 to TRBJ1-5; 8 bases are a match to TRBD1. The V gene end was trimmed by 6 bases and the J gene end by 5 bases; junction bases not matched to a gene: 9. This CDR3 region has 14 residues. In germline, CDR1 is SQVTM, CDR2 ANQGSEA.

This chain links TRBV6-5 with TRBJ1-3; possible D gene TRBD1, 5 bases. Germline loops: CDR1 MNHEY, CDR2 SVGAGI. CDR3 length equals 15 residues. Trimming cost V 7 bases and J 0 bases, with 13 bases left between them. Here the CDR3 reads CASIPRGVSGNTIYF. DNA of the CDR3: TGTGCCAGCATCCCCCGGGGGGTCTCTGGAAACACCATATATTTT.

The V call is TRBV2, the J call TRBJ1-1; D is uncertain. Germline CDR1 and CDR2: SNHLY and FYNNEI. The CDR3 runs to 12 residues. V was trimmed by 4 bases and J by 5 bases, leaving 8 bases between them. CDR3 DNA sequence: TGTGCCAGCAGTGCTGAAGCTACTGAAGCTTTCTTT. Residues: CASSAEATEAFF.

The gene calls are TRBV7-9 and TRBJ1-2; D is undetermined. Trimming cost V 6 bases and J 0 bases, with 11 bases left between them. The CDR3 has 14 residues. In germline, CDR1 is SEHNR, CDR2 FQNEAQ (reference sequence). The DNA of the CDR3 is TGTGCCAGCAGTACCCAGAACTCTAACTATGGCTACACCTTC. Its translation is CASSTQNSNYGYTF.

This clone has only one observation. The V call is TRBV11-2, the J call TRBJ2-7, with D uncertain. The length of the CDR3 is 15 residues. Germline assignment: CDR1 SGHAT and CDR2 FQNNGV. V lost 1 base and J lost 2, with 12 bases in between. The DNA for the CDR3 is TGTGCCAGCAGCTTAGGGGCTCACCCAACCTACGAGCAGTACTTC. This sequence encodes CASSLGAHPTYEQYF.

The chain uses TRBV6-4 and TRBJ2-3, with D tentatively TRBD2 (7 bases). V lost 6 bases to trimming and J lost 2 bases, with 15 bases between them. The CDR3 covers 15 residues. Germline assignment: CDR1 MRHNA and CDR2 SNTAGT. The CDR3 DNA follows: TGTGCCAGCAGCAAGGGGGGGGCCTACACAGATACGCAGTATTTT. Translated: CASSKGGAYTDTQYF.

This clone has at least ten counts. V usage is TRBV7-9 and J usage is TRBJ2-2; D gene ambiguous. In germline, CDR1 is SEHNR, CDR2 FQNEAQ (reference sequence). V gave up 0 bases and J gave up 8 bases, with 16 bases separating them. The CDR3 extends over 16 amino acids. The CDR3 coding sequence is TGTGCCAGCAGCTTAGCTCTTGGGAAGAATGCTGGGGAGCTGTTTTTT. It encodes CASSLALGKNAGELFF.

This CDR3 reads CASSASPGSYGYTF. Written as DNA, the CDR3 is TGTGCCAGCAGCGCCTCTCCGGGGAGCTATGGCTACACCTTC. The V call is TRBV9, the J call TRBJ1-2; D remains ambiguous. Germline V gene sequence: CDR1 SGDLS, CDR2 YYNGEE. Trimming removed 3 bases at V and 4 bases at J, with 13 bases between. The CDR3 consists of 14 residues.

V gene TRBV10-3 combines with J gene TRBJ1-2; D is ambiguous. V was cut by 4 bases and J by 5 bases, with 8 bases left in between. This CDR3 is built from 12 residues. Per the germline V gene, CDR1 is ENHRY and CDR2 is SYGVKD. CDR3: CAISGGQYGYTF. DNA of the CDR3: TGTGCCATCAGTGGAGGTCAGTATGGCTACACCTTC.

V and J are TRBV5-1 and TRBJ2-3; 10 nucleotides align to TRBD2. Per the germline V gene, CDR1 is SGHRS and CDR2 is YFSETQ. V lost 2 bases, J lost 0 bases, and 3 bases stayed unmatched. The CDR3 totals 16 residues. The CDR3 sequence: CASSFSGGVSTDTQYF. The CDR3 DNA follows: TGCGCCAGCAGCTTCAGCGGGGGGGTTAGCACAGATACGCAGTATTTT.

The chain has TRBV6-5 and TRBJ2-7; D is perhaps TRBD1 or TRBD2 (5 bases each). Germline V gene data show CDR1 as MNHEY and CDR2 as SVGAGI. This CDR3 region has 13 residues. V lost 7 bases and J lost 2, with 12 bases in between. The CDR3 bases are TGTGCCAGCACCGGGGACCCAACCTACGAGCAGTACTTC. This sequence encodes CASTGDPTYEQYF.

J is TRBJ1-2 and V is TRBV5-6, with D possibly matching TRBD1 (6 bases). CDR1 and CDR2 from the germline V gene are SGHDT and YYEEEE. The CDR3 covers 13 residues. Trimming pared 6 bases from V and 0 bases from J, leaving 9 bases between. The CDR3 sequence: CASTGVANYGYTF. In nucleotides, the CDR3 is TGTGCCAGCACAGGGGTAGCTAACTATGGCTACACCTTC.

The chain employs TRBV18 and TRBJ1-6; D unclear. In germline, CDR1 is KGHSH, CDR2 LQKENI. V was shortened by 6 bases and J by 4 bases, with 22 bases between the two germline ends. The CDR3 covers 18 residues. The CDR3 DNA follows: TGTGCCAGCTCCACTCTGGTCCGGGCAGAGATATATAATTCACCCCTCCACTTT. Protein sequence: CASSTLVRAEIYNSPLHF.

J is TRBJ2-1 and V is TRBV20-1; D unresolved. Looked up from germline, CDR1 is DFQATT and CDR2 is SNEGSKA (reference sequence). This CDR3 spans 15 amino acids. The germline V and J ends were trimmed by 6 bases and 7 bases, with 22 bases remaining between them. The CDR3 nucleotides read TGCAGTGCGAGTAAAGGAGTGATAATCAGGAATGAGCAGTTCTTC. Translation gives CSASKGVIIRNEQFF.